The T cell receptor beta chain described here comes from a study of cytomegalovirus exposure and HLA in healthy donors (dated by TCRdb to 2015 to 2018). With regard to the full study: In an earlier analysis of around 540 of the donors, less than 350 Gb of sequence data and 120 million or so unique TCR beta sequences from 180 million or so T cells were reported. Of the 398 genotyped donors, about 80% fell in the genetic ancestry cluster associated with self-reported Caucasian donors. About 5 DR-DQ haplotypes were handled as single units for association and clustering, since linkage in the cohort was strong. To study patterns of TCR occurrence, a later analysis re-analyzed previously published TCR beta repertoires from around 660 donors and added high-resolution HLA genotyping. A later genetic analysis took genome-wide SNP genotypes for about 60% of the roughly 670 donors and used that subset as a discovery cohort. Alongside the repertoire data, information on donor age, sex, ethnicity and CMV serostatus was compiled. In an earlier analysis of 500 to 650 of the donors, high-throughput TCR beta sequencing was used to judge whether each TCR beta V gene segment behaved as functional or pseudogenic. High-throughput TCR immunosequencing, statistical association of individual TCRs with disease status, and machine learning were combined to predict cytomegalovirus infection status. HLA typing covered class I and class II loci at four-digit resolution. Besides the first cohort of more than 650 subjects, a separate validation cohort made up of 120 different subjects was used. An early release covering about 600 HLA-typed donors comprised 250 to 350 gigabases of sequencing data and around 80 million unique TCR sequences. Typing coverage differed by locus: A, B, C, DRB1 and DQB1 were typed in about 620-630 donors, DQA1 in about 550, DPA1 in some 570, and DPB1 in 450 to 490. The study profiled the T cell repertoires of about 640 subjects by immunosequencing and related them to cytomegalovirus serostatus. Among approximately 370 genotyped donors of the cohort, an average of approximately 240,000 unique TCR beta nucleotide sequences was sequenced per donor, of which approximately 19% were non-productive. Rather than drawing on any new phenotypic data, the later analysis identified candidate immune exposures from TCR beta sequences and the way those sequences occurred across donors. Every discovery cohort repertoire had been produced on one sequencing platform. The aim of the study was to test whether cataloging public T cell receptors could identify signatures of past pathogen exposure. The research as a whole found: In a later analysis, 16,951 TCR beta sequences were associated with specific HLA alleles at a false discovery rate of 0.05. While some public TCRs were present in many individuals, most TCR sequences turned up only very rarely across donors. A later analysis found that TCR association rates varied across HLA loci, with DRB1 alleles showing the most associated TCRs and HLA-C alleles the fewest. For the cohort, immune exposure information was limited to CMV serostatus. Because HLA typing was unavailable for some donors at each locus, only the typed subset was used in association tests. A further reported finding was that TCR beta sequences accurately predicted the HLA-A and HLA-B alleles for most subjects in the first cohort. Roughly uniform sequencing depth across donors was assumed in presence/absence analyses, although this assumption may not hold. According to a later analysis, parvovirus B19, influenza, CMV and Epstein-Barr virus appeared linked to several top co-occurrence clusters. In a later analysis, HLA-associated TCR beta chains were found to be more clonally expanded and to have lower generation probabilities than equally common non-associated chains. A later analysis found that most CMV-associated TCR beta chains appeared HLA-restricted, with HLA associations seemingly driven largely by CMV exposure. V-gene and J-gene trimming of TCR beta chains was associated with a missense DCLRE1C variant in a later genetic analysis, and the association was replicated in an independent cohort. In an earlier analysis of over 550 of the donors, most TCR beta V segments were observed in productive rearrangements about 87% or about 30% of the time, broadly matching IMGT annotations. In vitro tests confirmed that three of the cytomegalovirus-associated TCR beta chains recognize cytomegalovirus antigens. When HLA alleles, especially DR and DQ, strongly co-occurred, attributing TCR associations to individual alleles was difficult. According to a later genetic analysis, donors in an Asian-associated ancestry cluster had fewer N-insertions in productive TCRs than the roughly 700-donor mean. Because the 87-base-pair reads could not distinguish some IMGT-functional V segments, including TRBV6-2 and TRBV6-3, those segments were excluded. It was suggested by the authors that the approach could potentially be generalized to other disease states and immunological phenotypes. Only TCR beta chains were sequenced in this cohort, and the absence of alpha or paired-chain data limited detectable features. A group of highly shared sequence variants was considered likely to be a technical artifact of the sequencing pipeline. A total of 150 or so TCR beta chains were listed by the study as associated with cytomegalovirus. Over 15 rarely observed V segments, including chromosome 9 orphons, were excluded from the earlier analysis of approximately 600 of the donors because counts were too low. In both the original and validation cohorts, the classifier was reported to diagnose cytomegalovirus status with high specificity and sensitivity. Linkage disequilibrium might explain the correlated functional status among segregating V segments, but an unknown experimental factor could not be excluded.

CDR1 and CDR2 are read off the germline V gene as KGHSH and LQKENI. Trimming removed 0 bases from V and 5 bases from J, leaving 2 bases between the germline ends. The CDR3 sequence holds 13 residues, the cysteine and phenylalanine included. Kept here is only the CDR3 DNA, which spans 39 bases and is read in frame from base 1. Library preparation was by the immunoSEQ multiplex PCR assay. For the multiplex PCR, a mixture combining 60 forward primers for TCR Vbeta segments and 13 reverse primers for TCR Jbeta segments was used. A multiplex PCR assay on genomic DNA amplified the CDR3 region of rearranged TCR beta genes. The amplified TCR beta libraries were sequenced on the Illumina HiSeq System as 87-base-pair reads. In the authors' own workflow: A later analysis counted approximately 74 million unique TCR beta chains across the 670 or so repertoires, and some 12 million of these chains were shared by at least two donors. Raw reads were error-corrected and collapsed into unique sequences with a nearest-neighbor algorithm that merged closely related sequences to remove PCR and sequencing errors. Alignment of CDR3 sequences to IMGT reference sequences was used to assign V, D and J gene segments. For a sequence to be retained, a match of at least six nucleotides was required to both a V gene segment and a J gene segment. Rearrangements were called productive when the CDR3 lacked stop codons and stayed in frame with V and J; all others were non-productive. Following IMGT convention, CDR3 was defined as the stretch from the second conserved V-encoded cysteine to the conserved J-encoded phenylalanine. The earlier analysis of about 610 of the donors excluded sequences that lacked an unambiguous match to a single V gene segment. An earlier analysis of a few hundred of the donors called V segments functional above 56.7% productive rearrangements and segregating when the between-donor standard deviation exceeded 5%. To diagnose cytomegalovirus status from the catalog of TCR beta chain sequences, a statistical classification framework was built. V and J gene assignment, in a later analysis, came from comparing TCR nucleotide sequences with IMGT/GENE-DB human TR gene sequences. A later analysis assigned CDR3 sequences and most-parsimonious VDJ recombination scenarios with the TCRdist pipeline. In a later analysis, each TCR beta chain was defined by its CDR3 amino acid sequence together with its V-gene family, and reads without a unique V-gene family were excluded. To address suspected cross-contamination and a sequencing artifact, a later analysis removed around 600 highly shared, low-generation-probability nucleotide sequences. In a later analysis, a clonal expansion index was calculated for each public chain from normalized within-repertoire ranks of inferred template counts. Generation probabilities in a later analysis came from a VDJ recombination model fitted to out-of-frame rearrangements, and those results were checked against IGoR. In a later analysis, hypergeometric tests were used to score TCR-TCR, TCR-HLA and TCR-CMV co-occurrence, with a repertoire-size bias correction applied to TCR pairs. False discovery rates were estimated in a later analysis by permuting HLA or CMV assignments 20 times. A later analysis grouped co-occurring TCRs with DBSCAN, adding TCRdist sequence similarity when clustering within HLA-allele-positive subsets. Repertoires with fewer than 30,000 or more than 120,000 public chains, plus five repertoires with anomalous nucleotide sharing, were excluded from co-occurrence clustering. TCRdb retrieved this table from immuneACCESS and kept in-frame rearrangements only. Not all clones are present; in checked studies, unresolved V genes account for under half, and no reason is known for the remainder. Clone size and V and J calls were adopted from that table, with D and trimming inferred from the DNA. This sample comprises 150,000 to 200,000 clones, around three quarters of them detected only once. Approximately 5.1% of the sample belongs to the ten largest clones.

The cohort comprised some 680 healthy bone marrow donors. At the time of sampling, every cohort member was nominally healthy, though immune exposures that went unrecorded were likely present. The donor was CMV seronegative and belonged to the group of over 300 seronegative cohort members. A peripheral blood sample was provided by each donor, and peripheral blood mononuclear cells were used for TCR beta sequencing. Genomic DNA extraction from the blood cell samples was performed with the Qiagen DNeasy Blood Extraction Kit. About this clone itself: Which antigen it targets is not known. No much larger clonotype is one base removed from it; base qualities were not supplied.

This receptor chain uses TRBV18 and TRBJ1-6; the D gene cannot be resolved reliably. The sample was PBMCs. This clonotype was sampled from a man aged 35-49 years in good health and CMV-seronegative. DNA sequence: TGTGCCAGCTCACCACCCAATAATTCACCCCTCCACTTT. This codes for CASSPPNNSPLHF.